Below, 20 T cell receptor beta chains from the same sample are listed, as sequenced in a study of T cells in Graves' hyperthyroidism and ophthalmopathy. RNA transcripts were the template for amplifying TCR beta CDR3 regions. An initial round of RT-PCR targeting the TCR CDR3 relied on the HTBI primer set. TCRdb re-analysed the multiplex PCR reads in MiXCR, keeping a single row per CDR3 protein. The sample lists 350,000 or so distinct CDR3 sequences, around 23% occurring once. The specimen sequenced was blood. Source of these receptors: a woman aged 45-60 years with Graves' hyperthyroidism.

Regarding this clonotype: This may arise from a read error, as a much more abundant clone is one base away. CDR3 nucleotide sequence: TGCGCCAGCAGCTCCGCTAGCGGAACAGATACGCAGTATTTT. Translation: CASSSASGTDTQYF. The rearrangement uses TRBV5-1 and TRBJ2-3; 7 bases align to TRBD2. V gave up 3 bases and J gave up 3 bases; unmatched junction bases: 4. The CDR3 extends over 14 amino acids. Germline CDR1 is SGHRS and CDR2 is YFSETQ.

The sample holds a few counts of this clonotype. CDR3 loop: CAIREDRGNQPQHF. DNA of the CDR3: TGTGCCATCAGGGAGGACAGGGGGAATCAGCCCCAGCATTTT. The rearrangement uses TRBV10-3 and TRBJ1-5, with 10 bases identical to TRBD1. The CDR3 totals 14 residues. After removal of 6 bases from V and 4 bases from J, the junction contained 3 bases not matched to a gene. Germline V CDR1 and CDR2: ENHRY, SYGVKD.

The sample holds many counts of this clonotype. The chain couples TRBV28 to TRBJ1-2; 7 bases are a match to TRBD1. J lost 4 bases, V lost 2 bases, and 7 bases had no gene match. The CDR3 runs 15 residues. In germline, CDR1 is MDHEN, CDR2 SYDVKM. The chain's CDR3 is CASSLGGTEAYGYTF. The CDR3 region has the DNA TGTGCCAGCAGTTTAGGGGGGACAGAGGCCTATGGCTACACCTTC.

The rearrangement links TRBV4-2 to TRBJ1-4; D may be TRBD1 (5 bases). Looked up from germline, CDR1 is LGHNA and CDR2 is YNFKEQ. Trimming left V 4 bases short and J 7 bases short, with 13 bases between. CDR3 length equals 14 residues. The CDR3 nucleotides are TGTGCCAGCAGCCCACCAGGGATCGGTGAAAAACTGTTTTTT. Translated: CASSPPGIGEKLFF.

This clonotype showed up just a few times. This CDR3 reads CASSYRTGDTGELFF. The CDR3 coding sequence is TGTGCCAGCAGTTACCGGACAGGGGATACCGGGGAGCTGTTTTTT. The rearrangement links TRBV6-5 to TRBJ2-2, with TRBD1 identical over 9 bases. Unmatched junction bases numbered 3, after V lost 2 bases and J lost 5 bases. CDR3 length equals 15 residues. Germline values: CDR1 MNHEY, CDR2 SVGAGI.

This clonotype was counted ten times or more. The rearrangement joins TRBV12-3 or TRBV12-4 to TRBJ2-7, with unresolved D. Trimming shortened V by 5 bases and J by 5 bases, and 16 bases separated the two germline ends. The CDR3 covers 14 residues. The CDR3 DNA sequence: TGTGCCAGCAGTCCCAGGACGATTTTCCACGAGCAGTACTTC. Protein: CASSPRTIFHEQYF.

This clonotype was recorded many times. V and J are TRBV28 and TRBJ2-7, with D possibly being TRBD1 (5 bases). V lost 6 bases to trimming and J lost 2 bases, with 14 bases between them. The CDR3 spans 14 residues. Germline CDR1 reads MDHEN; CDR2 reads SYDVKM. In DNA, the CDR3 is TGTGCCAGCAGACCTGTCGACAGACCCTACGAGCAGTACTTC. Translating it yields CASRPVDRPYEQYF.

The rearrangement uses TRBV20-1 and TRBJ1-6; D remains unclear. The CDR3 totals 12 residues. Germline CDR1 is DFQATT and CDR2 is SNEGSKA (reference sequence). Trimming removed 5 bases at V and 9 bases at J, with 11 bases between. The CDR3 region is CSAHSPASPLHF. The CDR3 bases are TGCAGTGCTCACTCCCCTGCTTCACCCCTCCACTTT.

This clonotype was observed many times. CDR3 in amino acids: CASSPPSDYNEQFF. In DNA, the CDR3 is TGTGCCAGCTCACCACCGTCAGACTACAATGAGCAGTTCTTC. The J gene is TRBJ2-1, the V gene TRBV18; no clear D gene. The length of the CDR3 is 14 residues. V lost 0 bases to trimming and J lost 3 bases, with 6 bases between them. Germline CDR1 is KGHSH and CDR2 is LQKENI.

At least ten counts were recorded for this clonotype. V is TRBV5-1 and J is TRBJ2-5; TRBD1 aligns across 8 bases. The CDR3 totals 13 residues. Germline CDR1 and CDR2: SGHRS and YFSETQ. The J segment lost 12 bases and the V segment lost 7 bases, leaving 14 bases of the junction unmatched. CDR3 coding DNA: TGCGCCAGCCGTGCCCAGGACAGGGCGAATGAGTACTTC. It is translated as CASRAQDRANEYF.

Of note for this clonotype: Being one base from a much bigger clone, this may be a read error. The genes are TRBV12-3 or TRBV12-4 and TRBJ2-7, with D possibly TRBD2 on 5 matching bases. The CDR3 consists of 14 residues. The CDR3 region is CASGFGRRSYEQYF. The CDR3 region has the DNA TGTGCCAGCGGTTTTGGTCGGAGGAGCTACGAGCAGTACTTC.

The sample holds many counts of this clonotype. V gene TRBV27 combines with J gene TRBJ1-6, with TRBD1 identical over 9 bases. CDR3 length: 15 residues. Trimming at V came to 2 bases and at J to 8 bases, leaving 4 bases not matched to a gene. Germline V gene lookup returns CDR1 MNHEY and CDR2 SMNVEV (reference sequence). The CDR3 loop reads CASSLGDRAYSPLHF. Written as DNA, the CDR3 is TGTGCCAGCAGTTTAGGGGACAGGGCGTATTCACCCCTCCACTTT.

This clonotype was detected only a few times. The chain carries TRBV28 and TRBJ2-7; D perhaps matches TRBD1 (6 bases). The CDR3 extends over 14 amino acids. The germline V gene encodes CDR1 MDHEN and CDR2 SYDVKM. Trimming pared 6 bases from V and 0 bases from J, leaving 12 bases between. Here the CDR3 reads CASRPGDNSYEQYF. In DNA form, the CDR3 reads TGTGCCAGCAGGCCCGGGGACAACTCCTACGAGCAGTACTTC.

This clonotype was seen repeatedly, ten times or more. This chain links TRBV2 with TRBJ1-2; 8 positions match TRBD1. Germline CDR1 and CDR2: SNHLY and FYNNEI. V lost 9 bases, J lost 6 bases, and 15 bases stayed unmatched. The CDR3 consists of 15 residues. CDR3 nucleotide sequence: TGTGCCAGTACTCCACCCGGACAGGGTAGGGATGGCTACACCTTC. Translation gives CASTPPGQGRDGYTF.

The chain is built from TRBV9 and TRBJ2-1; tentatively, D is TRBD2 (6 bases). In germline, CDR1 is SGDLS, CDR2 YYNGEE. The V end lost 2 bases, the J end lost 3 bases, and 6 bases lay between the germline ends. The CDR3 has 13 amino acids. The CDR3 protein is CASSVRGYNEQFF. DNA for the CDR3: TGTGCCAGCAGCGTGCGGGGCTACAATGAGCAGTTCTTC.

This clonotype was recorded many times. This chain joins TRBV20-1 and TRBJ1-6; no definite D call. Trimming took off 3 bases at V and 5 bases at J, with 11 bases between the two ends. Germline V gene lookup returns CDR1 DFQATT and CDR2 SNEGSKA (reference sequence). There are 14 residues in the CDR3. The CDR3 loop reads CSASEGVHNSPLHF. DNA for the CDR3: TGCAGTGCTAGCGAGGGTGTCCATAATTCACCCCTCCACTTT.

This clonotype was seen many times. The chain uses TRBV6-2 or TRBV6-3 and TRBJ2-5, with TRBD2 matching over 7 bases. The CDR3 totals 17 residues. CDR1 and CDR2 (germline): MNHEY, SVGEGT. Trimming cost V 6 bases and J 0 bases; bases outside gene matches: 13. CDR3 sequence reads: CASSPVVAGAYQETQYF. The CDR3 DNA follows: TGTGCCAGCAGCCCCGTTGTGGCGGGAGCGTACCAAGAGACCCAGTACTTC.

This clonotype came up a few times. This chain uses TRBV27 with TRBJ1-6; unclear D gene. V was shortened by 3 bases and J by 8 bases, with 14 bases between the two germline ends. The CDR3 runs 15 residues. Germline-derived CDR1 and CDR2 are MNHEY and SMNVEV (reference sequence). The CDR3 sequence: CASSFRDLSDSPLHF. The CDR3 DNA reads TGTGCCAGCAGTTTTCGGGATCTGTCAGATTCACCCCTCCACTTT.

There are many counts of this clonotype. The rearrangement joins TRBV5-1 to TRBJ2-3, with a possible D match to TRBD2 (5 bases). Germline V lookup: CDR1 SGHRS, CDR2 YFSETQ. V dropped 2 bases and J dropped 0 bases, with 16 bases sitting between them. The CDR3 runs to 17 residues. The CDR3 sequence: CASSFYTKRPSTDTQYF. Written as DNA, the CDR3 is TGCGCCAGCAGCTTTTATACTAAGCGGCCCAGCACAGATACGCAGTATTTT. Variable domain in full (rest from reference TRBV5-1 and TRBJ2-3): KAGVTQTPRYLIKTRGQQVTLSCSPISGHRSVSWYQQTPGQGLQFLFEYFSETQRNKGNFPGRFSGRQFSNSRSEMNVSTLELGDSALYLCASSFYTKRPSTDTQYFGPGTRLTVL.

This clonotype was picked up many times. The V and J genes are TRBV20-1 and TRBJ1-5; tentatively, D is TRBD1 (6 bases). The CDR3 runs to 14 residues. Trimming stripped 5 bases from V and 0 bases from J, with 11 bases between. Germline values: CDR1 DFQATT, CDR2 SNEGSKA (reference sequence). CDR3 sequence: CSAGQGLSNQPQHF. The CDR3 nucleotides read TGCAGTGCTGGCCAGGGGCTTAGCAATCAGCCCCAGCATTTT.